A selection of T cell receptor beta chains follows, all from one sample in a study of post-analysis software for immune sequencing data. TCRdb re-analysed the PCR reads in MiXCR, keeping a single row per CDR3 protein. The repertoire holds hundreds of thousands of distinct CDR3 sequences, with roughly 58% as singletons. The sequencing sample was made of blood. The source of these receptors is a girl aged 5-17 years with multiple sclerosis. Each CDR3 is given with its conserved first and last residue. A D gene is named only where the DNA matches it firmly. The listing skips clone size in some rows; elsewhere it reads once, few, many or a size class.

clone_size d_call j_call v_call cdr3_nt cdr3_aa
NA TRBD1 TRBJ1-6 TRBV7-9 TGTGCCAGCAGCATAGGACAGGGAGGGAATTCACCCCTCCACTTT CASSIGQGGNSPLHF
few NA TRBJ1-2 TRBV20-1 TGCAGTGCTAGTGAGGAGACAAACTATGGCTACACCTTC CSASEETNYGYTF
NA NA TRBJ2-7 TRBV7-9 TGTGCCAGCAGCTCCGCCCGGGTCTCCTACGAGCAGTACTTC CASSSARVSYEQYF
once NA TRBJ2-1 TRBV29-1 TGCAGCGTTGAAGTGGACTCAAGTCGGCCCAATGAGCAGTTCTTC CSVEVDSSRPNEQFF
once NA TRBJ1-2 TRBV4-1 TGCGCCAGCAGCCAAGATTTGGCAGGGGCTGGGTATGGCTACACCTTC CASSQDLAGAGYGYTF
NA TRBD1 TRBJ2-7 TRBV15 TGTGCCACCAGCAGAGAGGGGACAGGGGGCTACGAGCAGTACTTC CATSREGTGGYEQYF
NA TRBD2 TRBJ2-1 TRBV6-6 TGTGCCAGCAGTGCACTAGCGGGGTACAATGAGCAGTTCTTC CASSALAGYNEQFF
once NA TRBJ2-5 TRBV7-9 TGTGCCAGCAGCCCCCGTGGTAGTCCCCACCAAGAGACCCAGTACTTC CASSPRGSPHQETQYF
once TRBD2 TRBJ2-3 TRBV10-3 TGTGCCATCAGTGATGGCGGGGGTAGCACAGATACGCAGTATTTT CAISDGGGSTDTQYF
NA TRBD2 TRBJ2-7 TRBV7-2 TGTGCCAGCAGCTTAGGGTACTGGCGGGAGAGCTACGAGCAGTACTTC CASSLGYWRESYEQYF